These 9 T cell receptor beta chains came from one sample sequenced in a study of control samples from healthy donors and cancer patients (dated by TCRdb to 2020 to 2022). The protocol used for the library was the immunoSEQ multiplex PCR assay. What TCRdb holds here is the immuneACCESS table cut down to in-frame rearrangements. Part of the clones is not present; checked against another copy, under half of the missing clones reflect an unresolved V gene, and the others are unexplained. The sample table records approximately 40,000 clones; about three quarters of these occur just once. 15% to 20% of the sample is taken by the ten largest. The sample was formalin-fixed, paraffin-embedded tissue. These receptors were obtained from a male donor with melanoma.

This chain links TRBV27 with TRBJ2-5, with 10 bases matching TRBD2. The CDR3 covers 16 residues. V was clipped by 4 bases and J by 5 bases; unmatched bases: 10. The germline V gene has CDR1 MNHEY and CDR2 SMNVEV (reference sequence). The CDR3 sequence: CASSSSGRGYWETQYF. The DNA of the CDR3 is TGTGCCAGCAGTTCTAGCGGGAGAGGATATTGGGAGACCCAGTACTTC.

The chain has TRBV11-2 and TRBJ2-7; 10 nucleotides align to TRBD2. V trimming: 5 bases; J trimming: 2 bases; junction bases outside the gene matches: 3. Germline lookup yields CDR1 SGHAT and CDR2 FQNNGV. There are 14 residues in the CDR3. CDR3 region: CASSGTSATYEQYF. The CDR3 bases are TGTGCCAGCAGCGGGACTAGCGCGACCTACGAGCAGTACTTC.

The V gene is TRBV6-5, the J gene TRBJ2-2; possible D gene TRBD1, 5 bases. The CDR3 has 16 amino acids. The V end lost 1 base, the J end lost 4 bases, and 13 bases lay between the germline ends. Germline values: CDR1 MNHEY, CDR2 SVGAGI. DNA for the CDR3: TGTGCCAGCAGTTACTTCGACAGCGAACCCACCGGGGAGCTGTTTTTT. Translated: CASSYFDSEPTGELFF.

This CDR3 is CASSARRAGGEQYF. Here the CDR3 DNA reads TGTGCCAGCAGCGCTCGTCGGGCAGGGGGCGAGCAGTACTTC. The chain has TRBV5-6 and TRBJ2-7; 7 nucleotides line up with TRBD1. The CDR3 has 14 residues. Trimming removed 4 bases from V and 6 bases from J; junction bases left unmatched: 10. The V gene's germline CDR1 is SGHDT and CDR2 YYEEEE.

The rearrangement links TRBV4-1 to TRBJ2-1; 11 bases line up with TRBD2. CDR3 length equals 16 residues. Trimming took 4 bases from V and 5 from J; bases not matched to a gene: 7. Germline loops: CDR1 MGHRA, CDR2 YSYEKL. The CDR3 DNA follows: TGCGCCAGCAGCCCAAGACCGGGACTAGCGGACAATGAGCAGTTCTTC. Encoded protein: CASSPRPGLADNEQFF.

In the case of this clone: At one end the junction does not follow the germline gene, possibly because of a read error. The rearrangement links TRBV29-1 to TRBJ1-2; D gene uncertain. This CDR3 is built from 11 residues. Germline V gene sequence: CDR1 SQVTM, CDR2 ANQGSEA. CDR3 in amino acids: CSVGGYYGYIF. The CDR3 coding sequence is TGCAGCGTTGGAGGGTACTATGGCTACATCTTC. Together with reference TRBV29-1 and TRBJ1-2, the CDR3 gives the full variable domain: SAVISQKPSRDICQRGTSLTIQCQVDSQVTMMFWYRQQPGQSLTLIATANQGSEATYESGFVIDKFPISRPNLTFSTLTVSNMSPEDSSIYLCSVGGYYGYIFGSGTRLTVV.

This clone was picked up a small number of times. J is TRBJ2-3 and V is TRBV7-6, with 12 nucleotides matching TRBD2. V trimming: 5 bases; J trimming: 1 base; junction bases outside the gene matches: 10. CDR1 is SGHVS, CDR2 FNYEAQ, per germline. The CDR3 spans 18 residues. The CDR3 DNA reads TGTGCCAGCAGCGAGCGACTAGCGGGAGATCCCGGCACAGATACGCAGTATTTT. Amino acid sequence: CASSERLAGDPGTDTQYF.

CDR3 residues: CASSLGALAGVEQFF. Here the CDR3 DNA reads TGTGCCAGCAGCTTAGGAGCCCTAGCGGGAGTTGAGCAGTTCTTC. The chain carries TRBV7-9 and TRBJ2-1, with 10 bases identical to TRBD2. This CDR3 has 15 amino acids. With V trimmed by 1 base and J by 9 bases, 6 bases remained unmatched. CDR1 SEHNR and CDR2 FQNEAQ come from the germline V gene (reference sequence). The whole variable domain, filled in from reference TRBV7-9 and TRBJ2-1, reads DTGVSQNPRHKITKRGQNVTFRCDPISEHNRLYWYRQTLGQGPEFLTYFQNEAQLEKSRLLSDRFSAERPKGSFSTLEIQRTEQGDSAMYLCASSLGALAGVEQFFGPGTRLTVL.

The chain has TRBV28 and TRBJ2-3; D not certain. The CDR3 consists of 16 residues. V was cut by 4 bases and J by 0 bases, with 14 bases left in between. Germline lookup yields CDR1 MDHEN and CDR2 SYDVKM. The CDR3 nucleotides read TGTGCCAGCAGTTCGAGACGGCTGGAAAGCACAGATACGCAGTATTTT. Its translation is CASSSRRLESTDTQYF.